A selection of T cell receptor beta chains follows, all from one sample in a study of blood T cells in healthy people across ages. TCRdb independently ran MiXCR on the 5' RACE reads; one entry per CDR3 protein. The profile shows roughly 700,000 distinct CDR3 sequences, 25% of them singletons. These records were also assigned to another study, of T cells of mothers and their children.

The specimen was blood. These receptors came from a boy aged 5-17 years in good health. CDR3s include the opening cysteine and the closing phenylalanine or tryptophan. A D gene is named only where the DNA matches it firmly. A row's size may be missing; if present it is once, few, many or a size class.

TRBJ1-4	TRBV20-1	15	.	.	TGCAGTGCTGGGGAACGACAGCCAACTAATGAAAAACTGTTTTTT	CSAGERQPTNEKLFF
TRBJ2-6	TRBV12-3/TRBV12-4	14	.	many	TGTGCCAGCAGCCGGAGCTCTGGGGCCAACGTCCTGACTTTC	CASSRSSGANVLTF
TRBJ2-3	TRBV6-1	15	TRBD2	few	TGTGCCAGCAGTATAAGCGGGAGGATCACAGATACGCAGTATTTT	CASSISGRITDTQYF
TRBJ2-6	TRBV7-6	20	.	.	TGTGCCAGCAGCTCACGTCCACAGGGTTTTTCCCAAACTGGGGCCAACGTCCTGACTTTC	CASSSRPQGFSQTGANVLTF
TRBJ2-7	TRBV12-3/TRBV12-4	16	TRBD1	.	TGTGCCAGCAGTTCCCTACAGACAGGGAACCCCTACGAGCAGTACTTC	CASSSLQTGNPYEQYF
TRBJ1-1	TRBV4-2	16	TRBD1	.	TGTGCCAGCAGCCCGCAGACAGGGGTAATGAACACTGAAGCTTTCTTT	CASSPQTGVMNTEAFF
TRBJ1-1	TRBV28	12	.	.	TGTGCCAGCAGTCCCCCTGGGCTGGAAGCTTTCTTT	CASSPPGLEAFF
TRBJ2-5	TRBV14	16	TRBD2	once	TGTGCCAGCAGCACGAAGCGGGGCAAAATACAAGAGACCCAGTACTTC	CASSTKRGKIQETQYF
TRBJ1-2	TRBV5-5	15	.	.	TGTGCCAGCAGCTTGGACCTCCGGAGAGTCTATGGCTACACCTTC	CASSLDLRRVYGYTF
TRBJ1-1	TRBV28	14	.	.	TGTGCCAGCAGTTTATGGTGGGGGAACACTGAAGCTTTCTTT	CASSLWWGNTEAFF
TRBJ2-1	TRBV14	13	.	.	TGTGCCAGCAGCCAAGATGCGGGGACCTTACAGTTCTTC	CASSQDAGTLQFF
TRBJ2-1	TRBV12-3/TRBV12-4	11	.	.	TGTGCCAGCAGTCAAACTAGGGAGCAGTTCTTC	CASSQTREQFF
TRBJ1-1	TRBV29-1	11	.	.	TGCAGCGTTTCAGGGCGGGATGAAGCTTTCTTT	CSVSGRDEAFF
TRBJ2-2	TRBV20-1	15	TRBD2	.	TGCAGTGCCCAGACTAGCGGGAGGTGGACCGGGGAGCTGTTTTTT	CSAQTSGRWTGELFF
TRBJ2-7	TRBV29-1	15	TRBD1	.	TGCAGCGTTGAAGATCTGACAGGGGAAGCCTACGAGCAGTACTTC	CSVEDLTGEAYEQYF
TRBJ2-7	TRBV24-1	14	TRBD2	few	TGTGCCACCAGTCGCACTAGCGGGAGTGACGAGCAGTACTTC	CATSRTSGSDEQYF
TRBJ1-5	TRBV7-8	14	TRBD1	few	TGTGCCAGCAGCTCGACAGGGTATCCGGGCCCCCAGCATTTT	CASSSTGYPGPQHF
TRBJ2-1	TRBV27	14	.	.	TGTGCCAGCAAGTCAGGCGTAGTGGGCAATGAGCAGTTCTTC	CASKSGVVGNEQFF
TRBJ2-1	TRBV20-1	14	TRBD2	.	TGCAGTGCTAGGGAGGGACTACCCTACAATGAGCAGTTCTTC	CSAREGLPYNEQFF
TRBJ2-6	TRBV29-1	13	.	few	TGCAGCGTTGACGTGGTTGGGGCCAACGTCCTGACTTTC	CSVDVVGANVLTF
TRBJ2-5	TRBV20-1	15	TRBD2	.	TGCAGTGCTCGGGGACTAGCGGGGGGAGGGGAGACCCAGTACTTC	CSARGLAGGGETQYF
TRBJ2-5	TRBV6-5	16	TRBD2	.	TGTGCCAGCAGTTACTTAAAAGCTAGCGGGCAAGAGACCCAGTACTTC	CASSYLKASGQETQYF
TRBJ2-7	TRBV12-3/TRBV12-4	14	.	.	TGTGCCAGCCGTGCGTGGGGACCGAACTACGAGCAGTACTTC	CASRAWGPNYEQYF
TRBJ2-1	TRBV5-5	16	TRBD1	.	TGTGCCAGCAGCTTTACCCCGGTTGCAGGGGGCGGGGAGCAGTTCTTC	CASSFTPVAGGGEQFF
TRBJ2-5	TRBV10-3	16	.	few	TGTGCCATCAGTGAGATCTCGGGCGGGAAGGAAGAGACCCAGTACTTC	CAISEISGGKEETQYF
TRBJ2-5	TRBV11-2	17	TRBD2	few	TGTGCCAGCAGCCGACTAGCGGGGGGGAGGGTAGCAGAGACCCAGTACTTC	CASSRLAGGRVAETQYF
TRBJ2-1	TRBV2	13	.	.	TGTGCCAGCAGTGTCGTACAGGGCAATGAGCAGTTCTTC	CASSVVQGNEQFF
TRBJ2-7	TRBV29-1	12	TRBD1	few	TGCAGCGCCTCAGACAGGGAAGGCGAGCAGTACTTC	CSASDREGEQYF
TRBJ1-5	TRBV12-3/TRBV12-4	14	.	.	TGTGCCAGCAGTTTATTCGGGAGCAATCAGCCCCAGCATTTT	CASSLFGSNQPQHF
TRBJ2-5	TRBV10-2	14	TRBD2	.	TGCGCCAGCAAATCAAGCGGGGGCGCGGAGACCCAGTACTTC	CASKSSGGAETQYF
TRBJ1-5	TRBV5-1	15	TRBD1	.	TGCGCCAGCAGCTGGACAGGAGATAGCAATCGGCCCCAGCATTTT	CASSWTGDSNRPQHF
TRBJ2-2	TRBV9	17	TRBD1	few	TGTGCCAGCAGTGGGAACAGGGGAAAGGGGGACACCGGGGAGCTGTTTTTT	CASSGNRGKGDTGELFF
TRBJ2-3	TRBV7-2	16	TRBD2	.	TGTGCCAGCAGTTTAGTACCGGGGGGGAGCACAGATACGCAGTATTTT	CASSLVPGGSTDTQYF
TRBJ2-2	TRBV10-3	16	TRBD2	few	TGTGCCACCCGGAGGCTAGCGGGAGAAGGCGGCGGGGAGCTGTTTTTT	CATRRLAGEGGGELFF
TRBJ2-7	TRBV5-1	14	TRBD2	few	TGCGCCAGCAGTGGAGCGGGAGCAGACTACGAGCAGTACTTC	CASSGAGADYEQYF
TRBJ1-5	TRBV7-9	19	.	.	TGTGCCAGCAGCTCTTCCAACCCCCTTCCTGGGACATCAAATCAGCCCCAGCATTTT	CASSSSNPLPGTSNQPQHF